What follows describes a single T cell receptor (beta chain). Its antigen is not identified. The data derive from a study of graft-versus-host responses after intestinal transplantation. V lost 0 bases and J lost 3; bases outside the gene matches: 2. The CDR3 runs to 15 residues. CDR1 and CDR2 (germline): MNHEY, SVGAGI. TCRdb's copy holds only in-frame clones and misses some; the assay was immunoSEQ multiplex PCR. The data contain around 36,000 clones, about 95% of them seen just once; the ten biggest clones take up less than 0.25%. This receptor was obtained from a human donor who was the organ donor for an intestinal transplant. The chain uses TRBV6-5 and TRBJ1-1; the match to TRBD1 covers 9 bases. The sequencing used unstimulated CD8+ T cells sorted from spleen or lymph node cells, collected before transplant. The CDR3 bases are TGTGCCAGCAGTTACTCGACAGGGGGGGACACTGAAGCTTTCTTT. Translating gives CASSYSTGGDTEAFF.